The 21 T cell receptor beta chains presented below share a single source sample, sequenced in a study of response to subunit inactivated influenza vaccine. Using its own MiXCR run on the RT-PCR reads, TCRdb lists one record per CDR3 protein. The sample holds a few hundred thousand distinct CDR3 sequences, just over 20% seen once. This material consisted of PBMCs from blood, taken less than 22 months after vaccination. Receptor source: a man aged 50 to 75 who received an inactivated influenza vaccine.

The chain is built from TRBV5-8 and TRBJ1-4, with 7 bases identical to TRBD1. Germline CDR1 reads SGHTS; CDR2 reads YDEGEE. The CDR3 extends over 16 amino acids. V dropped 4 bases and J dropped 0; count of bases not matched to a gene: 6. The CDR3 coding sequence is TGTGCCAGCAGCCTCGGGACAGAGGCAACTAATGAAAAACTGTTTTTT. Translating gives CASSLGTEATNEKLFF.

DNA of the CDR3: TGTGCCAGTAGTATAACGGGGGACAACACTGAAGCTTTCTTT. Translating it yields CASSITGDNTEAFF. V is TRBV19 and J is TRBJ1-1; a weak D match, TRBD1 (5 bases). Trimming took 2 bases from V and 2 from J, leaving 9 bases between them. Germline CDR1 and CDR2: LNHDA and SQIVND (reference sequence). This CDR3 is built from 14 residues.

The chain links TRBV4-2 to TRBJ1-1, with a possible D match to TRBD1 (6 bases). V lost 0 bases, J lost 7 bases, and 15 bases lay in between. Germline CDR1 LGHNA, CDR2 YNFKEQ. The CDR3 has 15 residues. CDR3: CASSQDVGRGVEAFF. For the CDR3, the DNA is TGTGCCAGCAGCCAAGATGTGGGTAGGGGGGTTGAAGCTTTCTTT.

This chain joins TRBV4-2 and TRBJ2-1; a possible D gene is TRBD1 (5 bases). The CDR3 contains 14 residues. CDR1 LGHNA and CDR2 YNFKEQ come from the germline V gene. Trimming stripped 3 bases from V and 5 bases from J, with 11 bases between. CDR3 in DNA: TGTGCCAGCAGCCAGGCGCAGGGCCACAATGAGCAGTTCTTC. Its translation: CASSQAQGHNEQFF.

This clonotype occurred a few times. The V and J genes are TRBV6-2 or TRBV6-3 and TRBJ1-2; D unresolved. The germline V gene encodes CDR1 MNHEY and CDR2 SVGEGT. V lost 4 bases and J lost 4, with 10 bases in between. The CDR3 runs to 13 residues. CDR3 sequence (DNA): TGTGCCAGCAGTTTGACGGCTTCCTATGGCTACACCTTC. Protein: CASSLTASYGYTF.

DNA of the CDR3: TGCAGTGCTAATCGGGGGGGACAGGGGGCAAGTCAGCCCCAGCATTTT. This translates into CSANRGGQGASQPQHF. The rearrangement joins TRBV20-1 to TRBJ1-5, with 12 bases fitting TRBD1. With 4 bases clipped from V and 6 bases from J, the junction kept 10 bases outside the gene matches. From germline, CDR1 is DFQATT and CDR2 SNEGSKA (reference sequence). The CDR3 runs 16 residues.

The chain is built from TRBV29-1 and TRBJ2-3; D perhaps matches TRBD2 (5 bases). Germline V lookup: CDR1 SQVTM, CDR2 ANQGSEA. This CDR3 has 14 residues. V shed 5 bases and J shed 1 base, with 13 bases lying between them. The CDR3 spells CSVLEDGRTDTQYF. CDR3 coding DNA: TGCAGCGTTCTGGAGGACGGACGCACAGATACGCAGTATTTT.

A few counts support this clonotype. The rearrangement links TRBV6-2 or TRBV6-3 to TRBJ1-5; D remains ambiguous. V lost 8 bases, J lost 4 bases, and 9 bases lay in between. There are 12 residues in the CDR3. The germline CDR1 and CDR2 sequences are MNHEY and SVGEGT. The CDR3 region is CASQEPNQPQHF. In DNA form, the CDR3 reads TGTGCCAGCCAGGAGCCTAATCAGCCCCAGCATTTT.

The chain combines TRBV7-2 with TRBJ1-2; D gene unclear. Germline CDR1 and CDR2: SGHTA and FQGNSA. The CDR3 length is 14 residues. Trimming left V 6 bases short and J 3 bases short, with 14 bases between. DNA for the CDR3: TGTGCCAGCAGAGATGGACGGCGTCACTATGGCTACACCTTC. Translating gives CASRDGRRHYGYTF.

This clonotype has more than one count but fewer than ten. The chain joins TRBV10-1 to TRBJ2-7; D is ambiguous. The germline V and J ends were trimmed by 0 bases and 2 bases, with 8 bases remaining between them. Germline V gene data show CDR1 as WNHNN and CDR2 as SYGVQD (reference sequence). The CDR3 runs 14 residues. CDR3 DNA sequence: TGCGCCAGCAGTGAGTCCTACGGCCCCTACGAGCAGTACTTC. Translation: CASSESYGPYEQYF.

This clonotype was counted at least ten times. The J gene is TRBJ2-7, the V gene TRBV29-1, with a tentative D call TRBD2 (7 bases). Looked up from germline, CDR1 is SQVTM and CDR2 is ANQGSEA. The CDR3 spans 15 residues. Trimming took off 1 base at V and 2 bases at J, with 15 bases between the two ends. CDR3 sequence (DNA): TGCAGCGTTGAAGTCTTAGGGGGGGCCGCCTACGAGCAGTACTTC. It translates to CSVEVLGGAAYEQYF.

This clonotype was picked up many times. The chain employs TRBV4-1 and TRBJ1-1; D gene uncertain. Per germline, CDR1 MGHRA and CDR2 YSYEKL. Trimming shortened V by 6 bases and J by 1 base, and 9 bases separated the two germline ends. This CDR3 contains 13 residues. This CDR3 is CASSDKENTEAFF. The CDR3 DNA reads TGCGCCAGCAGTGACAAGGAGAACACTGAAGCTTTCTTT.

J is TRBJ1-2 and V is TRBV28; D is unclear. The CDR3 sequence is 14 residues long. The germline gives CDR1 MDHEN, CDR2 SYDVKM. The ends were cut back, 5 bases at V and 4 bases at J, with 14 bases in the middle. The CDR3 coding sequence is TGTGCCAGCAGTCAACTCGAGCGGGTCTATGGCTACACCTTC. This encodes CASSQLERVYGYTF.

The sample holds many counts of this clonotype. The J gene is TRBJ1-4, the V gene TRBV5-6; 8 bases agree with TRBD1. The germline gives CDR1 SGHDT, CDR2 YYEEEE. The CDR3 length is 14 residues. Germline trimming cut 4 bases from V and 7 bases from J; bases unmatched to any gene: 6. CDR3 bases: TGTGCCAGCAGCGCGGACAGGGAAGGTGAAAAACTGTTTTTT. It translates to CASSADREGEKLFF.

V is TRBV20-1 and J is TRBJ2-5, with 9 bases matching TRBD2. This CDR3 spans 19 amino acids. CDR1 and CDR2 (germline): DFQATT, SNEGSKA (reference sequence). Losses at the gene ends were 3 bases for V and 5 bases for J; bases not matched to a gene: 22. The DNA for the CDR3 is TGCAGTGCTAGTGGAGAGGTTGGGCGGGTTGCGGGGGGGCATGAGACCCAGTACTTC. This gives the protein CSASGEVGRVAGGHETQYF.

The chain couples TRBV5-4 to TRBJ2-1, with a weak D call TRBD2 (6 bases). Germline V gene sequence: CDR1 SGHNT, CDR2 YYREEE (reference sequence). This CDR3 is built from 13 residues. V was shortened by 1 base and J by 7 bases, with 9 bases between the two germline ends. The CDR3 DNA is TGTGCCAGCAGCTTGACTAGCACGAATGAGCAGTTCTTC. It yields the protein CASSLTSTNEQFF.

The CDR3: CASSLDWLGSSGNTIYF. CDR3 nucleotide sequence: TGTGCCAGCAGCTTAGACTGGTTGGGCAGCTCTGGAAACACCATATATTTT. V is TRBV11-2 and J is TRBJ1-3; D is unresolved. Germline CDR1 SGHAT, CDR2 FQNNGV. CDR3 length: 17 amino acids. Trimming pared 0 bases from V and 0 bases from J, leaving 12 bases between.

The rearrangement uses TRBV24-1 and TRBJ2-2; D unclear. V dropped 3 bases and J dropped 1 base, with 5 bases sitting between them. The germline gives CDR1 KGHDR, CDR2 SFDVKD. The CDR3 is 14 amino acids. CDR3 sequence reads: CATSDAGNTGELFF. The CDR3 DNA sequence: TGTGCCACCAGTGATGCAGGGAACACCGGGGAGCTGTTTTTT.

This clonotype was counted many times. CDR3 DNA: TGTGCCAGCAGCTCCGGGTTGAACACTGAAGCTTTCTTT. Its protein is CASSSGLNTEAFF. J is TRBJ1-1 and V is TRBV7-6; D not certain. Germline-derived CDR1 and CDR2 are SGHVS and FNYEAQ. The CDR3 spans 13 residues. The V end lost 4 bases, the J end lost 0 bases, and 6 bases lay between the germline ends.

V usage is TRBV20-1 and J usage is TRBJ2-1; 11 bases agree with TRBD2. The CDR3 runs to 16 residues. V shed 1 base, J shed 3 bases, and the junction held 5 bases outside the gene matches. The germline CDR1 and CDR2 sequences are DFQATT and SNEGSKA (reference sequence). CDR3 in DNA: TGCAGTGCTAGAGTCCTCACTAGCGGGAGCTACAATGAGCAGTTCTTC. Protein: CSARVLTSGSYNEQFF.

This clonotype was picked up a small number of times. The V gene is TRBV20-1, the J gene TRBJ2-5, with D possibly being TRBD2 (5 bases). The CDR3 runs to 13 residues. The germline gives CDR1 DFQATT, CDR2 SNEGSKA (reference sequence). Deletions cut 2 bases from V and 1 base from J, with 8 bases between. The CDR3 reads CSARSGRQETQYF. CDR3 sequence (DNA): TGCAGTGCTAGAAGCGGCCGCCAAGAGACCCAGTACTTC.